A single sample is the source of the 8 T cell receptor beta chains below, sequenced in a study of CD8 T cells in Susac syndrome. An input of roughly 0.5 to 1 ug of RNA was subjected to reverse transcription using random hexamers. TCRdb called the immunoSEQ multiplex PCR reads again in MiXCR, with one record for every CDR3 protein. The sample includes 200,000 to 250,000 distinct CDR3 sequences, over 90% seen only once; the top ten take approximately 0.15%. The sample was CD4+ T cells from PBMCs. All receptors derive from a human donor with Susac syndrome.

V is TRBV20-1 and J is TRBJ1-1, with TRBD1 identical over 10 bases. This CDR3 is built from 13 residues. Trimming cost V 5 bases and J 12 bases; bases outside gene matches: 12. Per germline, CDR1 DFQATT and CDR2 SNEGSKA (reference sequence). The CDR3 reads CSASRGDRGKPFF. The CDR3 DNA follows: TGCAGTGCTTCGAGAGGGGACAGGGGTAAGCCTTTCTTT.

This CDR3 reads CASSYSRGADTQYF. The CDR3 DNA reads TGTGCCAGCAGTTACTCCCGAGGGGCAGATACGCAGTATTTT. V gene TRBV6-2 or TRBV6-3 combines with J gene TRBJ2-3, with D perhaps being TRBD1 or TRBD2 (5 bases each). The germline gives CDR1 MNHEY, CDR2 SVGEGT. This CDR3 has 14 residues. The ends were cut back, 0 bases at V and 4 bases at J, with 8 bases in the middle.

This sequence joins TRBV19 and TRBJ1-5, with a possible D match to TRBD1 (6 bases). With 7 bases removed from V and 6 bases from J, the gap between germline ends came to 19 bases. There are 15 residues in the CDR3. Germline V gene lookup returns CDR1 LNHDA and CDR2 SQIVND (reference sequence). In DNA, the CDR3 is TGTGCCAGTACCCTAGGGACAATGGGGGGTCAGCCCCAGCATTTT. Residues: CASTLGTMGGQPQHF.

V usage is TRBV29-1 and J usage is TRBJ2-2; possibly TRBD2 for D (5 bases). Germline V CDR1 and CDR2: SQVTM, ANQGSEA. The ends were cut back, 5 bases at V and 6 bases at J, with 13 bases in the middle. The CDR3 spans 13 residues. CDR3 DNA sequence: TGCAGCGTTACCGGGGTCCACGCCGGGGAGCTGTTTTTT. It yields the protein CSVTGVHAGELFF.

This chain links TRBV28 with TRBJ2-5, with D possibly being TRBD2 (7 bases). This CDR3 region has 16 residues. CDR1 and CDR2 from the germline V gene are MDHEN and SYDVKM. Trimming shortened V by 4 bases and J by 7 bases, and 22 bases separated the two germline ends. The CDR3 bases are TGTGCCAGCAGTTCCCCCGGGGGGCTACTAGTTGGGACCCAGTACTTC. Protein sequence: CASSSPGGLLVGTQYF. Combining the CDR3 with reference TRBV28 and TRBJ2-5 gives the whole variable domain DVKVTQSSRYLVKRTGEKVFLECVQDMDHENMFWYRQDPGLGLRLIYFSYDVKMKEKGDIPEGYSVSREKKERFSLILESASTNQTSMYLCASSSPGGLLVGTQYFGPGTRLLVL.

The chain carries TRBV28 and TRBJ1-1; the D is unclear. Trimming cost V 0 bases and J 0 bases, with 20 bases left between them. Germline V CDR1 and CDR2: MDHEN, SYDVKM. CDR3 length equals 19 residues. The CDR3 nucleotides are TGTGCCAGCAGTTTATGGGGAGGGCAGTCTTGGGCTGTGAACACTGAAGCTTTCTTT. Amino acid sequence: CASSLWGGQSWAVNTEAFF.

The J gene is TRBJ1-1, the V gene TRBV4-2, with a tentative D call TRBD1 (6 bases). Germline loops: CDR1 LGHNA, CDR2 YNFKEQ. V was shortened by 1 base and J by 8 bases, with 14 bases between the two germline ends. The CDR3 has 14 amino acids. The CDR3 spells CASSQGSGVVEAFF. CDR3 nucleotides: TGTGCCAGCAGCCAAGGATCAGGGGTGGTCGAAGCTTTCTTT.

Here the CDR3 DNA reads TGTGCCACCAGCAGTTTGGGGAAGAGGACCTACGAGCAGTACTTC. Translated, it gives CATSSLGKRTYEQYF. The V gene is TRBV15, the J gene TRBJ2-7; D not certain. Germline V gene lookup returns CDR1 LNHNV and CDR2 YYDKDF (reference sequence). The V end lost 3 bases, the J end lost 2 bases, and 14 bases lay between the germline ends. CDR3 length: 15 amino acids.